This TCR beta chain is drawn from a study of shared clonotypes between healthy human individuals (dated by TCRdb to 2020 to 2022). For the study in its entirety: The cohort comprised a couple of women and a few men aged 18 to 49 years. Each donor's leukapheresis produced roughly between roughly 0.85 and 9.5 billion PBMCs. For each donor, CD4 naive and CD4 memory were each run on three plates, CD8 naive on two plates, and CD8 memory on one plate. Different laboratories and diverse techniques were used to prepare libraries and sequence TCR repertoires, to increase sequencing depth and limit assay-specific biases. To estimate repertoire size and how much clonotypes are shared between individuals, the study performed deep sequencing of blood TCR repertoires from a few healthy adults.

Using the deep immunoSEQ assay, TCR CDR3 regions were amplified from genomic DNA by multiplex PCR. Extracted genomic DNA from each cell subset was distributed evenly across all wells of several immunoSEQ 96-well plates, and each plate was treated as a replicate. Each replicate PCR for sorted subsets received around 200 ng genomic DNA, equal to roughly 33,000 T cell genomes. Purified libraries were quantified with a Qubit 3.0 fluorometer, sized on a Bioanalyzer 2100, and re-quantified with the KAPA Library Quantification kit. Every immunoSEQ 96-well plate was sequenced on a separate single-read 150-cycle Illumina NextSeq 550 flow cell. Per the original workflow: Because only junctional sequences without quality scores were contained in the immunoSEQ output, filtering matching that applied to full-length reads could not be performed. To assign V/J genes and CDR3, sequences were annotated against IMGT germline references using PyIR, a Python wrapper for IgBLAST v1.9. Reads with weak V/J assignments (E-value above 1e-6), missing CDR3, stop codons, out-of-frame junctions, or ambiguous translated residues were removed. V3J clonotypes were defined as sequences sharing the same inferred V gene, J gene, and CDR3 amino acid sequence. Percentage overlap between repertoires was calculated by dividing the number of shared unique clonotypes by the size of the smaller repertoire. Repertoire richness was assessed with RTK rarefaction, the Chao1 estimator, and Recon v2.1 estimates of unobserved clonotypes. For all TCRbeta clonotypes obtained by the gDNA method from several donors, generation probabilities were computed with OLGA. TCRdb obtained this table from immuneACCESS and retained in-frame rearrangements with V and J assigned. These tables miss some clones; where compared with another copy, unresolved V genes account for less than half of the shortfall, and the remainder is unexplained. D and trimming were read from the DNA, whereas the V and J calls and clone size are those reported in that table. This sample lists 2.3 million or so clones; roughly 93% were detected once. The biggest ten clones account for 0.39% of the sample.

As to this clone: This clone's antigen is unknown. Base qualities were left out, and no much larger clone turns up one base away.

The paper's findings and limits, for the study overall: Based on pairwise subsampling, the degree of clonotype sharing among donors was expected to be affected by sequencing depth. Sharing across a few donors was observed for about 5% of naive CD4, 3% to 3.5% of naive CD8, 2% to 2.5% of memory CD4, and about 0.39% of memory CD8 clonotypes. Sampling was restricted to blood, and TCR repertoires in tissues likely differ from the TCR repertoires found in blood. Incomplete sequencing was indicated by rarefaction of sorted-subset datasets, despite the large sequencing depth. Higher generation probabilities were observed for clonotypes shared by all four sorted-subset donors than for non-shared clonotypes. Naive subsets generally had larger estimated clonotype richness than memory subsets. Because the study included only a small number of donors, the genetic and exposure-history diversity represented was limited.

The donors were healthy, HIV-negative adults who had no recently reported acute infections or vaccinations. Only Caucasian adults living in Nashville, Tennessee, USA were represented among the donors. CD4+ T cells were enriched through magnetic negative selection, after which naive cells were positively selected on CD45RA and the remaining negative fraction served as the memory subset. Blood was collected by leukapheresis, and PBMCs were isolated by Ficoll-Histopaque density gradient centrifugation and then cryopreserved in liquid nitrogen vapor phase. Analytical flow cytometry was used to check the purity and quantity of each magnetically sorted T cell population. From each sorted fraction, genomic DNA was isolated and quantified by UV absorbance on a Nanodrop 2000c. Here V drops 4 bases and J drops 0 bases, and the junction holds 3 bases not matched to any gene. The germline V gene (reference sequence) specifies MNHEY as CDR1 and SMNVEV as CDR2. Counted from cysteine to phenylalanine, this CDR3 has 15 amino acids. Only the CDR3 part of the read is kept: 45 bases, read in frame from the first base.

The clonotype originates from a man in his late teens or twenties in good health. Some clones in this sample may be carry-over from other donors' samples. The V and J segments used are TRBV27 and TRBJ1-5, with 7 central nucleotides matching TRBD1. What was sequenced was naive CD4+ T cells from PBMCs. Per the publication, the cell subset or site label means: CD45RA+ positively selected. The sequenced DNA: TGTGCCAGCAGTTCCCGGGACAGTAGCAATCAGCCCCAGCATTTT. It specifies CASSSRDSSNQPQHF.